The next 15 T cell receptor beta chains were all read from a single sample in a study of blood T cell repertoires in COVID-19. The assay was immunoSEQ multiplex PCR, and TCRdb's table has in-frame clones only and misses some. Seen here are over 70,000 clones, approximately 89% observed once, and the top ten hold approximately 6.8%. Sequencing used peripheral blood. The receptors were gathered from a woman older than 75 with acute or convalescent COVID-19.

V and J are TRBV5-5 and TRBJ2-5; 11 bases match TRBD2. V lost 4 bases, J lost 0 bases, and 5 bases stayed unmatched. Germline values: CDR1 SGHKS, CDR2 YYEKEE (reference sequence). This CDR3 contains 16 residues. The CDR3 DNA reads as TGTGCCAGCAGCCGGGGACTAGCGGTGTACCAAGAGACCCAGTACTTC. This encodes CASSRGLAVYQETQYF.

The chain has TRBV5-5 and TRBJ1-1; possible D gene TRBD1, 6 bases. Trimming pared 2 bases from V and 1 base from J, leaving 9 bases between. Germline assignment: CDR1 SGHKS and CDR2 YYEKEE (reference sequence). The CDR3 has 14 residues. The CDR3 bases are TGTGCCAGCAGCTTCGGCAGGGGGAACACTGAAGCTTTCTTT. This translates into CASSFGRGNTEAFF. The full variable domain, with the rest looked up from reference TRBV5-5 and TRBJ1-1, is DAGVTQSPTHLIKTRGQQVTLRCSPISGHKSVSWYQQVLGQGPQFIFQYYEKEERGRGNFPDRFSARQFPNYSSELNVNALLLGDSALYLCASSFGRGNTEAFFGQGTRLTVV.

The chain employs TRBV14 and TRBJ2-1; possibly TRBD1 for D (5 bases). The CDR3 runs to 15 residues. Germline V gene sequence: CDR1 SGHDN, CDR2 FVKESK. Trimming removed 1 base from V and 3 bases from J, with 10 bases in between. CDR3 sequence reads: CASSQGRTHYNEQFF. The DNA for the CDR3 is TGTGCCAGCAGCCAAGGAAGGACACACTACAATGAGCAGTTCTTC.

CDR3 sequence (DNA): TGTGCCAGCAGCTTAGAAGGGGTAGCCAATTCACCCCTCCACTTT. It translates to CASSLEGVANSPLHF. The chain carries TRBV7-9 and TRBJ1-6; the D gene is possibly TRBD1 (5 bases). Per the germline V gene, CDR1 is SEHNR and CDR2 is FQNEAQ (reference sequence). Trimming cost V 1 base and J 7 bases, with 11 bases left between them. The CDR3 has 15 residues.

The CDR3 spells CASSDPGQGFYEQYF. The CDR3 DNA is TGTGCCAGCAGCGACCCGGGACAGGGATTCTACGAGCAGTACTTC. The V gene is TRBV6-2 or TRBV6-3, the J gene TRBJ2-7; 9 bases align to TRBD1. The CDR3 contains 15 residues. The germline gives CDR1 MNHEY, CDR2 SVGEGT. V lost 6 bases, J lost 3 bases, and 9 bases stayed unmatched.

The chain employs TRBV5-1 and TRBJ1-1; a possible D gene is TRBD1 (5 bases). The CDR3 spans 14 residues. Germline V CDR1 and CDR2: SGHRS, YFSETQ. The V and J ends lost 3 bases and 1 base respectively, with 10 bases between them. CDR3 in amino acids: CASSSSGGNTEAFF. The CDR3 DNA sequence: TGCGCCAGCAGCTCCTCGGGGGGGAACACTGAAGCTTTCTTT.

The rearrangement links TRBV7-2 to TRBJ1-2; D perhaps matches TRBD1 (5 bases). CDR3 size: 15 residues. Germline V gene sequence: CDR1 SGHTA, CDR2 FQGNSA. V was shortened by 1 base and J by 8 bases, with 17 bases between the two germline ends. For the CDR3, the DNA is TGTGCCAGCAGCTTAGTACCCGGACGCGGGGGGGGCTACACCTTC. Its translation: CASSLVPGRGGGYTF. The full variable domain, rest sourced from reference TRBV7-2 and TRBJ1-2, is GAGVSQSPSNKVTEKGKDVELRCDPISGHTALYWYRQSLGQGLEFLIYFQGNSAPDKSGLPSDRFSAERTGGSVSTLTIQRTQQEDSAVYLCASSLVPGRGGGYTFGSGTRLTVV.

The gene calls are TRBV2 and TRBJ1-4; 9 bases fit TRBD1. V lost 3 bases, J lost 8 bases, and 7 bases stayed unmatched. Germline V gene sequence: CDR1 SNHLY, CDR2 FYNNEI. This CDR3 has 15 amino acids. In DNA, the CDR3 is TGTGCCAGCAGTGATACCGGGACAGGGAGAGAAAAACTGTTTTTT. Amino acids: CASSDTGTGREKLFF.

There are a few counts of this clone. V and J are TRBV5-1 and TRBJ1-1; a weak D match, TRBD1 (6 bases). CDR1 and CDR2 from the germline V gene are SGHRS and YFSETQ. V was cut by 6 bases and J by 1 base, with 10 bases left in between. This CDR3 comprises 13 residues. The CDR3 coding sequence is TGCGCCAGCACCCGGGACACGAACACTGAAGCTTTCTTT. This encodes CASTRDTNTEAFF.

V gene TRBV6-5 combines with J gene TRBJ1-1; TRBD1 aligns across 10 bases. The CDR3 has 14 amino acids. Trimming took 5 bases from V and 9 from J; bases not matched to a gene: 9. Germline CDR1 and CDR2: MNHEY and SVGAGI. The CDR3 spells CASSPPGQGQKAFF. The CDR3 DNA is TGTGCCAGCAGTCCACCGGGACAGGGGCAGAAAGCTTTCTTT.

This clone was detected once. The rearrangement joins TRBV5-1 to TRBJ2-7; 10 nucleotides align to TRBD1. The CDR3 length is 12 residues. The V gene's germline CDR1 is SGHRS and CDR2 YFSETQ. V lost 7 bases, J lost 5 bases, and 3 bases stayed unmatched. CDR3 coding DNA: TGCGCCAGCGGACAGGGGGGCCACGAGCAGTACTTC. Translated, it gives CASGQGGHEQYF.

The chain employs TRBV5-8 and TRBJ2-2; D perhaps matches TRBD2 (5 bases). Germline CDR1 SGHTS, CDR2 YDEGEE. The CDR3 contains 14 residues. The V gene lost 2 bases and the J gene lost 3 bases, with 8 bases spanning the gap. CDR3 nucleotide sequence: TGTGCCAGCAGCTTCGGGGTCGACACCGGGGAGCTGTTTTTT. The encoded protein is CASSFGVDTGELFF.

The V gene is TRBV7-2, the J gene TRBJ2-3; the D is unclear. V was pared by 3 bases and J by 1 base, with 17 bases between. This CDR3 contains 17 residues. Germline-derived CDR1 and CDR2 are SGHTA and FQGNSA. This chain's CDR3 is CASSFQARPLGTDTQYF. Here the CDR3 DNA reads TGTGCCAGCAGCTTTCAGGCCCGCCCCCTGGGCACAGATACGCAGTATTTT.

The rearrangement joins TRBV10-3 to TRBJ2-7, with a tentative D call TRBD1 (5 bases). V lost 4 bases, J lost 3 bases, and 7 bases lay in between. Germline CDR1 reads ENHRY; CDR2 reads SYGVKD. The CDR3 consists of 12 residues. CDR3 nucleotides: TGTGCCATCAGTGGGCAGGGCTACGAGCAGTACTTC. Its translation: CAISGQGYEQYF.

The chain carries TRBV5-1 and TRBJ1-6; tentatively, D is TRBD1 (6 bases). Germline CDR1 is SGHRS and CDR2 is YFSETQ. With 4 bases removed from V and 7 bases from J, the gap between germline ends came to 18 bases. The CDR3 totals 16 residues. The CDR3 protein is CASSPTPGQQNSPLHF. Written as DNA, the CDR3 is TGCGCCAGCAGCCCTACACCGGGACAACAGAATTCACCCCTCCACTTT.